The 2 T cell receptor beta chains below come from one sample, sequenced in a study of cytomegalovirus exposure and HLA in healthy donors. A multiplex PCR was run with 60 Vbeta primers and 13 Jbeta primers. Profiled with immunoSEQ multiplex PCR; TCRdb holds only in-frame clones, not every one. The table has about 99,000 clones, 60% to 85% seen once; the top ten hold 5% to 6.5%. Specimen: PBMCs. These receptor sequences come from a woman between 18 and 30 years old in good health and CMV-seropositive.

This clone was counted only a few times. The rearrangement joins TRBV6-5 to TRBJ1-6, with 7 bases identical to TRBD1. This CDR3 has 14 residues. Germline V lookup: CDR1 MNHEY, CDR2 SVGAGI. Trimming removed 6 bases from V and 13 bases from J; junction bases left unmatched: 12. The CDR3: CASRGLGTVLPLHF. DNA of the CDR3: TGTGCCAGCAGGGGGTTGGGGACAGTTCTCCCCCTCCACTTT.

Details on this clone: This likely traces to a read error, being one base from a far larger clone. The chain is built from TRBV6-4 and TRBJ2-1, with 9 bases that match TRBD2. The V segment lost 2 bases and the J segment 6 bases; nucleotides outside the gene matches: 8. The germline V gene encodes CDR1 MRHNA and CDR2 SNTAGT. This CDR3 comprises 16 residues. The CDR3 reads CASSDPSSSGVNEQFF. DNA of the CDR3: TGTGCCAGCAGTGACCCGTCATCTAGCGGGGTCAATGAGCAGTTCTTC.